Sequencing of this T cell receptor beta chain was carried out in a study of blood T cell repertoires in COVID-19. Background on the study: Sources were T cells, B-cell-depleted T cells, or PBMCs; the material itself was cDNA or gDNA.

Patients from Seattle were sampled longitudinally, starting during active infection. CDR3 length equals 14 residues. The V and J ends lost 6 bases and 0 bases respectively, with 9 bases between them. Per germline, CDR1 SNHLY and CDR2 FYNNEI. TCRdb's table, derived via immunoSEQ multiplex PCR, lists solely in-frame clones and lacks some. Of roughly 110,000 clones in the sample, 75% to 90% were seen once. The V and J genes are TRBV2 and TRBJ1-5; D might be TRBD1 (5 bases). Sequencing was performed on peripheral blood. The receptor was isolated from a woman in her fifties or sixties with COVID-19, enrolled during active disease. This CDR3 reads CASRQTDSNQPQHF. CDR3 DNA: TGTGCCAGCAGACAGACAGATAGCAATCAGCCCCAGCATTTT.